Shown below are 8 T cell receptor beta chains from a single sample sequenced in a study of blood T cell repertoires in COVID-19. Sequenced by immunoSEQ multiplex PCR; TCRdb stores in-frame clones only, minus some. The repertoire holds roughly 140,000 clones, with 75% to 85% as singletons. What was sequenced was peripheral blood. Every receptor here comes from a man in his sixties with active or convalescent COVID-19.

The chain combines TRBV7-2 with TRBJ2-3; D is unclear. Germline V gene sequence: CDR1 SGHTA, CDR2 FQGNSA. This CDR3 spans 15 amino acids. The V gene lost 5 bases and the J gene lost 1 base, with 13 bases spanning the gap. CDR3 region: CASSERAWGTDTQYF. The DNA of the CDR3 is TGTGCCAGCAGCGAGCGAGCTTGGGGCACAGATACGCAGTATTTT.

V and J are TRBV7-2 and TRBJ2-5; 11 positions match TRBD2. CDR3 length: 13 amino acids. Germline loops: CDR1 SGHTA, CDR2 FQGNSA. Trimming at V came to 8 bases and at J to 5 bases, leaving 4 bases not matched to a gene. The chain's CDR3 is CASGSGRGETQYF. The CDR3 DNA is TGTGCCAGCGGTAGCGGGAGGGGGGAGACCCAGTACTTC.

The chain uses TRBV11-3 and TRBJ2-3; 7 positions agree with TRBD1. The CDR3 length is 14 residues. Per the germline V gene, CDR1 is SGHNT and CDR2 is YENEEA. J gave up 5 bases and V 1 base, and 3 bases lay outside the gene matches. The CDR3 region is CASSLAGGLDTQYF. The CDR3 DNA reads TGTGCCAGCAGCTTAGCAGGGGGTCTAGATACGCAGTATTTT.

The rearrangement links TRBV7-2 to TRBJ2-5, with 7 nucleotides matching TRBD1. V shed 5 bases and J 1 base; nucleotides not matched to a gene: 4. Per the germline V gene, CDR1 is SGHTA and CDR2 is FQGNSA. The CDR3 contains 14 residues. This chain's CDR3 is CASSANRGQETQYF. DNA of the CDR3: TGTGCCAGCAGCGCTAACAGGGGCCAAGAGACCCAGTACTTC.

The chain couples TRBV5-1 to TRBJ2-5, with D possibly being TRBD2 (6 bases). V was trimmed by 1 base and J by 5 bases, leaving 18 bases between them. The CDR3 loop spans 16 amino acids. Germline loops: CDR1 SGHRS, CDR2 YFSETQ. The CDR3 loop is CASSLLADNRGETQYF. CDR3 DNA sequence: TGCGCCAGCAGCTTGTTGGCGGACAACCGGGGGGAGACCCAGTACTTC.

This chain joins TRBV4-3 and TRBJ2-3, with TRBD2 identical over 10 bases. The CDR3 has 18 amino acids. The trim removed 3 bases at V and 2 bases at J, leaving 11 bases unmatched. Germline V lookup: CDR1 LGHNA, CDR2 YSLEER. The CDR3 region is CASSQDEEGLALTDTQYF. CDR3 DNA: TGCGCCAGCAGCCAGGACGAGGAGGGACTAGCGCTCACAGATACGCAGTATTTT.

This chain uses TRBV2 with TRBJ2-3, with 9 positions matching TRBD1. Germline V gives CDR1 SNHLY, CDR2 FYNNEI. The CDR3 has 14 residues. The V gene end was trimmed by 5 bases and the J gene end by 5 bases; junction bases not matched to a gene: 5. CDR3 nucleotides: TGTGCCAGCAGTCGACAGGGGGTGAGAGATACGCAGTATTTT. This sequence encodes CASSRQGVRDTQYF.

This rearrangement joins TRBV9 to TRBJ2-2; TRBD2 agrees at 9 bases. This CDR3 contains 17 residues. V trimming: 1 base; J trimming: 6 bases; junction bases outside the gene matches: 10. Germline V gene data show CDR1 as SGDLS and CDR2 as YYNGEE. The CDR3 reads CASSVLALGLAAGELFF. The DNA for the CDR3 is TGTGCCAGCAGCGTACTCGCCCTGGGACTAGCAGCCGGGGAGCTGTTTTTT.